Listed below are T cell receptor beta chains from one sample, sequenced in a study of CD8 T cells in ankylosing spondylitis. A single record per CDR3 protein comes from TCRdb applying MiXCR to the 5' RACE reads. The sample has around 340,000 distinct CDR3 sequences, approximately 15% seen once. The sample taken for sequencing was blood, either unsorted or a sorted T cell fraction (not recorded which). The receptors were gathered from a male donor with ankylosing spondylitis or in good health (not recorded which). CDR3s include the opening cysteine and the closing phenylalanine or tryptophan. D genes are given only for firm matches. Clone size is shown for a subset of rows, as once, few, many or a class of expanded clone.

DNA: TGCAGTGCTAGTGCATCAAACTCGGTGTTTGGCTACACCTTC
CDR3: CSASASNSVFGYTF
J: TRBJ1-2
D: NA
V: TRBV20-1
size: many

DNA: TGCAGTGCTAGCGAAGGGAACGGGGAGACCCAGTACTTC
CDR3: CSASEGNGETQYF
J: TRBJ2-5
D: NA
V: TRBV20-1
size: NA

DNA: TGTGCCAGCAGCCCCGGGACTACCGAAGGAGGGGAGCAGTTCTTC
CDR3: CASSPGTTEGGEQFF
J: TRBJ2-1
D: TRBD2
V: TRBV7-9
size: NA

DNA: TGTGCCACCCGGCCGGGGGAAAATTCACCCCTCCACTTT
CDR3: CATRPGENSPLHF
J: TRBJ1-6
D: NA
V: TRBV3-1
size: few

DNA: TGTGCCAGTAGAAAGGCTAGCGGGAGCTCGACGCAGTATTTT
CDR3: CASRKASGSSTQYF
J: TRBJ2-3
D: TRBD2
V: TRBV11-2
size: NA

DNA: TGCAGTGCTAGAGTAAGGGTGACACAAGTCACCGGGGAGCTGTTTTTT
CDR3: CSARVRVTQVTGELFF
J: TRBJ2-2
D: NA
V: TRBV20-1
size: NA

DNA: TGCGCCAGCAGCTTGGCGGGGGGCCATGTTGAGCAGTTCTTC
CDR3: CASSLAGGHVEQFF
J: TRBJ2-1
D: NA
V: TRBV5-1
size: few

DNA: TGTGCCAGCAGCTCGGGACAGGGAAAGAAGCTGTTTTTT
CDR3: CASSSGQGKKLFF
J: TRBJ1-4
D: TRBD1
V: TRBV11-2
size: many

DNA: TGTGCCAGCAGCCCGGATTTGAGCTTCAAGTTGAGCTACACCTTC
CDR3: CASSPDLSFKLSYTF
J: TRBJ1-2
D: NA
V: TRBV7-9
size: few

DNA: TGTGCCAGCAGTCCCCGGGACAGGCCCAATGGCTACACCTTC
CDR3: CASSPRDRPNGYTF
J: TRBJ1-2
D: TRBD1
V: TRBV6-1
size: few

DNA: TGTGCCAGCAGCCAAGAGTTCCAGAGCCTCAATGAGCAGTTCTTC
CDR3: CASSQEFQSLNEQFF
J: TRBJ2-1
D: NA
V: TRBV4-2
size: NA

DNA: TGTGCCAGCAGCTACAGACCGGGACAGGGTGACGAGCAGTACTTC
CDR3: CASSYRPGQGDEQYF
J: TRBJ2-7
D: TRBD1
V: TRBV7-9
size: few